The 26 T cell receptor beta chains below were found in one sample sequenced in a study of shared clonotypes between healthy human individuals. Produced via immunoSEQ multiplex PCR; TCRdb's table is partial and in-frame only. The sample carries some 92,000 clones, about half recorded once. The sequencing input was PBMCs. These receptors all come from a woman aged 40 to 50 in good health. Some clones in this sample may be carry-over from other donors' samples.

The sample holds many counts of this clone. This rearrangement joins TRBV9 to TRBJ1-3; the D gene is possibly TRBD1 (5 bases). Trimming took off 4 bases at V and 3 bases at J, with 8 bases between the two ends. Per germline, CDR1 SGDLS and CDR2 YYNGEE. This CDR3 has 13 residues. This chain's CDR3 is CASSPQGGNTIYF. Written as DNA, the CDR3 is TGTGCCAGCAGCCCCCAGGGTGGAAACACCATATATTTT.

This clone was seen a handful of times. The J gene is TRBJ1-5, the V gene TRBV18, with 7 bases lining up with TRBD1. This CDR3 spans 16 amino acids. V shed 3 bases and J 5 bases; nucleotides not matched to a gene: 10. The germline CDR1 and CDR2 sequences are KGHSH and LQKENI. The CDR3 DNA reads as TGTGCCAGCTCACCTCGGGACAGACCGCGGTATCAGCCCCAGCATTTT. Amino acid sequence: CASSPRDRPRYQPQHF.

The CDR3 is CASSLGNGPQDEQYF. CDR3 DNA sequence: TGCGCCAGCAGCTTGGGAAACGGGCCACAGGACGAGCAGTACTTC. This chain joins TRBV5-1 and TRBJ2-7; D perhaps matches TRBD1 (5 bases). From germline, CDR1 is SGHRS and CDR2 YFSETQ. The CDR3 totals 15 residues. V lost 0 bases and J 5 bases, leaving 15 bases between the germline ends.

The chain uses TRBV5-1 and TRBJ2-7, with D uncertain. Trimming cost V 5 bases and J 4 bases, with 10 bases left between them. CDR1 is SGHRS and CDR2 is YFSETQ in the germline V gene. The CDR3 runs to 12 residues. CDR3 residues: CASSYLGYEQYF. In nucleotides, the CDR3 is TGCGCCAGCAGTTACCTTGGATACGAGCAGTACTTC.

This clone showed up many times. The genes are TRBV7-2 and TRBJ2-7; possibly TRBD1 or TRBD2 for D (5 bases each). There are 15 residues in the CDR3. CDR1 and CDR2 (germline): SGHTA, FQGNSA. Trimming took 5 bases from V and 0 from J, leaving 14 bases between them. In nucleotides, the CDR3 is TGTGCCAGCAGCCTCGGGACGGTCCTCTCCTACGAGCAGTACTTC. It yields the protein CASSLGTVLSYEQYF.

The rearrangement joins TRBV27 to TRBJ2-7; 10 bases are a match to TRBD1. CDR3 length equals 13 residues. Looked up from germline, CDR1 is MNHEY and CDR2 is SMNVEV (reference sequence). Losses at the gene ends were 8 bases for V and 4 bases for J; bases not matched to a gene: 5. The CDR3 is CASARDRGYEQYF. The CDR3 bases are TGTGCCAGCGCCCGGGACAGGGGATACGAGCAGTACTTC.

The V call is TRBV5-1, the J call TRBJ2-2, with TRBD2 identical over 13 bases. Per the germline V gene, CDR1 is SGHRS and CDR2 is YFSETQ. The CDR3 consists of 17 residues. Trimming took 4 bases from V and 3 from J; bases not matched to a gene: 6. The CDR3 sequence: CASSALLAGGHTGELFF. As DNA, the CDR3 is TGCGCCAGCAGCGCCCTACTAGCGGGAGGGCACACCGGGGAGCTGTTTTTT.

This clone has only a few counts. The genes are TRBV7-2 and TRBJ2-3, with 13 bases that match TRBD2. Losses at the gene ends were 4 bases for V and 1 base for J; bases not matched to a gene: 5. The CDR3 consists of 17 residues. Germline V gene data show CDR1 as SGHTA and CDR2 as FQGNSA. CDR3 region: CASSSLGTSGGTDTQYF. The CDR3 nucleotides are TGTGCCAGCAGCTCCCTCGGGACTAGCGGGGGCACAGATACGCAGTATTTT.

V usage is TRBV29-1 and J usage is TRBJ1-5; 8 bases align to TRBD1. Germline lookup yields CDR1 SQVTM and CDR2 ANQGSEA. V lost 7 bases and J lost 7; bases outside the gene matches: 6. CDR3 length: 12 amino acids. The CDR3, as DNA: TGCAGCGCCGGACAGGGAGGCCAGCCCCAGCATTTT. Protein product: CSAGQGGQPQHF.

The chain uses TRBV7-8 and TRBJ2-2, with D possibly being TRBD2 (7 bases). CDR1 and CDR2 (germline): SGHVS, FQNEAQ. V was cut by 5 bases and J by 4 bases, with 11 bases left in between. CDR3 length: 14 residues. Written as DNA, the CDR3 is TGTGCCAGCAGCCGAGGGGGGGCCACCGGGGAGCTGTTTTTT. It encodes CASSRGGATGELFF.

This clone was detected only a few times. CDR3 DNA sequence: TGTGCCAGCGGCTCCTCAGCGAGCGGGGAGAACACCGGGGAGCTGTTTTTT. It specifies CASGSSASGENTGELFF. The rearrangement uses TRBV11-3 and TRBJ2-2; 7 bases fit TRBD2. There are 17 residues in the CDR3. Per the germline V gene, CDR1 is SGHNT and CDR2 is YENEEA. The V segment lost 8 bases and the J segment 1 base; nucleotides outside the gene matches: 13.

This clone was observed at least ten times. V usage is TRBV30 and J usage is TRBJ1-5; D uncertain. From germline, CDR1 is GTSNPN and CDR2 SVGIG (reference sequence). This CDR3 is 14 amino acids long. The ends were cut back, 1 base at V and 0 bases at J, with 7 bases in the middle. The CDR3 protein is CAWSGDLSNQPQHF. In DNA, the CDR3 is TGTGCCTGGAGTGGAGACCTTAGCAATCAGCCCCAGCATTTT.

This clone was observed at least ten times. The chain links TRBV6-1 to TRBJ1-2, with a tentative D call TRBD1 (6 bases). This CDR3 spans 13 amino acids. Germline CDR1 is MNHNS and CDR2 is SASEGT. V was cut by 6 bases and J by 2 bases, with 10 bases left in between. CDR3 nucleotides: TGTGCCAGCAGGGTCCAGGGGAACTATGGCTACACCTTC. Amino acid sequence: CASRVQGNYGYTF.

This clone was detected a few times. The CDR3, as DNA: TGTGCCTGGAGTGTAAGGTGGGGACTAGGGAATACCTACGAGCAGTACTTC. This encodes CAWSVRWGLGNTYEQYF. J is TRBJ2-5 and V is TRBV30; the match to TRBD2 covers 8 bases. The J call may be faulty, since TRBJ2-7 better matches the DNA end. CDR1 is GTSNPN and CDR2 is SVGIG in the germline V gene (reference sequence). This CDR3 spans 17 amino acids.

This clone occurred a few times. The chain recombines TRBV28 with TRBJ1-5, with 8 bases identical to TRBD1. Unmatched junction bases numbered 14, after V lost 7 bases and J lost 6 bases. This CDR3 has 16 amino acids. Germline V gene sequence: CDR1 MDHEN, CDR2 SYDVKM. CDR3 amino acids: CASTSIQGALTQPQHF. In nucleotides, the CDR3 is TGTGCCAGCACCTCCATTCAGGGGGCACTAACTCAGCCCCAGCATTTT.

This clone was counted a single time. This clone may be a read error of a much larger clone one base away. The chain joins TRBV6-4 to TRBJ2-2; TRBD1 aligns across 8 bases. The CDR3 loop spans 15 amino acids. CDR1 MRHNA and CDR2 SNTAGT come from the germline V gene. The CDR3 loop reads CASSDSQGAPGGLFF. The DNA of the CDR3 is TGTGCCAGCAGTGACTCCCAGGGGGCCCCCGGGGGGCTGTTTTTT.

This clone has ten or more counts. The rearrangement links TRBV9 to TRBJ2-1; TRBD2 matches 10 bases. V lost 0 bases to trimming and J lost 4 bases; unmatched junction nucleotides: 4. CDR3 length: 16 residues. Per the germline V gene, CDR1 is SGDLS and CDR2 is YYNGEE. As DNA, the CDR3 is TGTGCCAGCAGCGTAGTTGGGACTAGCGATTACAATGAGCAGTTCTTC. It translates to CASSVVGTSDYNEQFF.

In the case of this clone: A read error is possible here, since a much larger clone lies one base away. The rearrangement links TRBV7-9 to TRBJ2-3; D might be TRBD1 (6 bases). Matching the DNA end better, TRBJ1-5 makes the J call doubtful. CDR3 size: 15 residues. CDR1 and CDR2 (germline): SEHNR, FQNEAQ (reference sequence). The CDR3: CAGSLAKGRTDTQHF. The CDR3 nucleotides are TGTGCCGGCAGCTTAGCTAAGGGGCGGACAGATACGCAGCATTTT.

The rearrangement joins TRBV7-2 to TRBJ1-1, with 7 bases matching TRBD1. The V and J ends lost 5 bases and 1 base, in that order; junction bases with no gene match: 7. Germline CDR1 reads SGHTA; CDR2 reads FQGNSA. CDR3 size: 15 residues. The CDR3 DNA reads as TGTGCCAGCAGCCGACAGGGTGGTACGAACACTGAAGCTTTCTTT. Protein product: CASSRQGGTNTEAFF.

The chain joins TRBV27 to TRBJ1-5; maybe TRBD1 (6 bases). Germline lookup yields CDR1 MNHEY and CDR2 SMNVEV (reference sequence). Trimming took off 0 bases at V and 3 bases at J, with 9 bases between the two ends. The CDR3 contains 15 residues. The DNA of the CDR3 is TGTGCCAGCAGTTTATCGCAGGGGCTCAATCAGCCCCAGCATTTT. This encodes CASSLSQGLNQPQHF.

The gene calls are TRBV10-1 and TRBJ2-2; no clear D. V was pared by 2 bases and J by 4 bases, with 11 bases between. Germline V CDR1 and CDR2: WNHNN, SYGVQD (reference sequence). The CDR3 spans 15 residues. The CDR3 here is CASSEEDGPTGELFF. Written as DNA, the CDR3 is TGCGCCAGCAGTGAGGAGGACGGACCCACCGGGGAGCTGTTTTTT.

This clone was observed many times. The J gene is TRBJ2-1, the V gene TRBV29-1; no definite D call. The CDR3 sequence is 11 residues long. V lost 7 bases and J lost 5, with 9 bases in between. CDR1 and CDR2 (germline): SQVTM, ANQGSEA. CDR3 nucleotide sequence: TGCAGCGCCTCAGATCACAATGAGCAGTTCTTC. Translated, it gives CSASDHNEQFF.

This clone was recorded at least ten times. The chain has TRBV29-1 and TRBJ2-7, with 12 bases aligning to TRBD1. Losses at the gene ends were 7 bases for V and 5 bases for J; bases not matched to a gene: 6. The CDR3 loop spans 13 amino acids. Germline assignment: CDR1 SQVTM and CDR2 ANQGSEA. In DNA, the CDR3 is TGCAGCGCCACGGGACAGGGGGCTCACGAGCAGTACTTC. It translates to CSATGQGAHEQYF.

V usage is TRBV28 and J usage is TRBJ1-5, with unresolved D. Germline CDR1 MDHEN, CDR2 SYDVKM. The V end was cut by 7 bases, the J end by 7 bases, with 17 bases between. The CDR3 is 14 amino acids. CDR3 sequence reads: CASTKRGGLQPQHF. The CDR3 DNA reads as TGTGCCAGCACCAAAAGAGGAGGGTTGCAGCCCCAGCATTTT.

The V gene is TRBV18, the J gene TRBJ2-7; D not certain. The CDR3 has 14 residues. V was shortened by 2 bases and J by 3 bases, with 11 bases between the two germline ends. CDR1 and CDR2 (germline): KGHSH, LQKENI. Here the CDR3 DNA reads TGTGCCAGCTCACCAGACCGGACCAACTACGAGCAGTACTTC. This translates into CASSPDRTNYEQYF.

CDR3 bases: TGTGCCAGCAGTGAATTCCTCGGTCCGGGGAAGAGAACCGGGGAGCTGTTTTTT. Protein: CASSEFLGPGKRTGELFF. The V call is TRBV25-1, the J call TRBJ2-2, with D possibly being TRBD2 (5 bases). This CDR3 has 18 residues. Looked up from germline, CDR1 is MGHDK and CDR2 is SYGVNS. The ends were cut back, 1 base at V and 5 bases at J, with 20 bases in the middle.